The clone carrying this T cell receptor (beta chain) was picked up one time. The data derive from a study of blood T cell repertoires in COVID-19. On the study more broadly: From the United States, Italy and Spain came samples of acute and convalescent COVID-19. Sources were T cells, B-cell-depleted T cells, or PBMCs; the material itself was cDNA or gDNA.

The CDR3 covers 13 residues. Germline CDR1 is GTSNPN and CDR2 is SVGIG (reference sequence). Between the trimmed V and J ends, which lost 7 bases and 8 bases, there was a span of 20 bases. Authors' analysis steps: Nucleated cell counts were estimated from reference gene primer amplification. Sequencing was performed with immunoSEQ multiplex PCR; in TCRdb, only in-frame clones are kept and a portion is missing. The V and J calls and the clone size are those of that table, but D and trimming were determined from the DNA. The top ten hold roughly 22% of the sample, which has approximately 60,000 clones, roughly 80% seen once.

The chain uses TRBV30 and TRBJ1-2; tentatively, D is TRBD1 (5 bases). The sample was peripheral blood. This receptor was taken from a woman of 80 years or more with active or convalescent COVID-19. Written as DNA, the CDR3 is TGTGCCTCGGACGACATGGTCCGGGGGGGCTACACCTTC. Its translation: CASDDMVRGGYTF.